Following are 31 T cell receptor beta chains from one sample sequenced in a study of identical twins. From the 5' RACE reads, TCRdb called clonotypes with MiXCR, one entry per CDR3 protein. The sample has approximately 620,000 distinct CDR3 sequences, around 8.6% seen once. These data are also associated with another study on yellow fever vaccine responses in identical twins.

The material sequenced was PBMCs. Every receptor here comes from a woman under 30 in good health.

This clonotype was seen a handful of times. V is TRBV2 and J is TRBJ2-3; no definite D call. This CDR3 contains 15 residues. Deletions cut 2 bases from V and 2 bases from J, with 11 bases between. The V gene's germline CDR1 is SNHLY and CDR2 FYNNEI. This CDR3 is CASSEFRQNTDTQYF. CDR3 DNA: TGTGCCAGCAGTGAATTTCGGCAGAACACAGATACGCAGTATTTT.

This rearrangement joins TRBV27 to TRBJ2-7, with TRBD2 matching 8 bases. This CDR3 contains 20 residues. CDR1 is MNHEY, CDR2 SMNVEV, per germline (reference sequence). The V and J ends lost 2 bases and 0 bases, in that order; junction bases with no gene match: 18. As DNA, the CDR3 is TGTGCCAGCAGTTTAAAATGGGTGGTAGCGGGGAGCTCCCTCTCCTACGAGCAGTACTTC. This translates into CASSLKWVVAGSSLSYEQYF.

This clonotype appeared many times. This sequence joins TRBV12-3 or TRBV12-4 and TRBJ2-1; 12 nucleotides match TRBD2. There are 16 residues in the CDR3. Trimming cost V 5 bases and J 8 bases; bases outside gene matches: 10. This CDR3 is CASSPSSGGAGYEQFF. The CDR3 nucleotides are TGTGCCAGCAGTCCGTCTAGCGGGGGGGCTGGTTATGAGCAGTTCTTC.

The chain has TRBV7-2 and TRBJ2-7; no clear D. Germline V gene lookup returns CDR1 SGHTA and CDR2 FQGNSA. V lost 5 bases and J 3 bases, leaving 11 bases between the germline ends. CDR3 length: 13 residues. CDR3 nucleotides: TGTGCCAGCAGCATCGACTGGATCTACGAGCAGTACTTC. Translating gives CASSIDWIYEQYF.

This chain links TRBV10-3 with TRBJ2-7; 7 bases are shared with TRBD1. The CDR3 runs to 13 residues. Trimming took 6 bases from V and 3 from J; bases not matched to a gene: 5. Germline CDR1 and CDR2: ENHRY and SYGVKD. The CDR3 sequence: CAISLTGDYEQYF. For the CDR3, the DNA is TGTGCCATCAGCCTAACAGGGGACTACGAGCAGTACTTC.

In this sample, this clonotype turned up a few times. The chain links TRBV6-2 or TRBV6-3 to TRBJ2-5, with TRBD2 identical over 10 bases. V was clipped by 6 bases and J by 5 bases; unmatched bases: 15. Germline V gene sequence: CDR1 MNHEY, CDR2 SVGEGT. This CDR3 contains 17 residues. The CDR3 is CASSEGERAGGRETQYF. DNA of the CDR3: TGTGCCAGCAGCGAAGGGGAACGAGCGGGAGGGCGGGAGACCCAGTACTTC.

The chain recombines TRBV20-1 with TRBJ2-1; 7 nucleotides line up with TRBD1. J was trimmed by 6 bases and V by 2 bases; bases with no gene match: 7. This CDR3 has 14 amino acids. CDR1 is DFQATT and CDR2 is SNEGSKA in the germline V gene (reference sequence). This CDR3 is CSARRQGPPNEQFF. DNA for the CDR3: TGCAGTGCTAGACGACAGGGCCCCCCCAATGAGCAGTTCTTC.

A few counts support this clonotype. The genes are TRBV2 and TRBJ2-3, with 9 bases lining up with TRBD2. V was clipped by 8 bases and J by 2 bases; unmatched bases: 14. Per the germline V gene, CDR1 is SNHLY and CDR2 is FYNNEI. The CDR3 consists of 17 residues. CDR3: CASCRLAGPRDTDTQYF. CDR3 DNA sequence: TGTGCCAGCTGCCGCCTAGCGGGACCAAGGGACACAGATACGCAGTATTTT.

This clonotype was detected ten times or more. The chain joins TRBV11-2 to TRBJ2-3; D not resolved. The germline V and J ends were trimmed by 9 bases and 2 bases, with 6 bases remaining between them. Per the germline V gene, CDR1 is SGHAT and CDR2 is FQNNGV. The CDR3 spans 11 residues. In DNA form, the CDR3 reads TGTGCCAGTGAGTACACAGATACGCAGTATTTT. This codes for CASEYTDTQYF.

The V and J genes are TRBV3-1 and TRBJ1-5; unclear D gene. The V gene lost 1 base and the J gene lost 7 bases, with 8 bases spanning the gap. The CDR3 sequence is 13 residues long. Germline V gene lookup returns CDR1 LGHDT and CDR2 YNNKEL (reference sequence). The CDR3, as DNA: TGTGCCAGCAGCCAAGGTCTAGGGCAGCCCCAGCATTTT. Translating it yields CASSQGLGQPQHF.

The chain combines TRBV5-5 with TRBJ2-5; D unclear. V lost 1 base and J lost 2, with 9 bases in between. CDR3 length: 14 amino acids. CDR1 and CDR2 from the germline V gene are SGHKS and YYEKEE (reference sequence). This chain's CDR3 is CASSLLGIQETQYF. The CDR3 DNA reads TGTGCCAGCAGCTTGCTAGGGATTCAAGAGACCCAGTACTTC.

In its sample, this clonotype was seen a few times. The chain has TRBV28 and TRBJ2-1; the D is unclear. Looked up from germline, CDR1 is MDHEN and CDR2 is SYDVKM. The CDR3 has 13 amino acids. V was shortened by 6 bases and J by 2 bases, with 8 bases between the two germline ends. The CDR3 DNA follows: TGTGCCAGCAGGCCCCTACCCTACAATGAGCAGTTCTTC. Translated: CASRPLPYNEQFF.

Many counts were recorded for this clonotype. The rearrangement links TRBV25-1 to TRBJ2-2, with 8 bases matching TRBD1. This CDR3 region has 15 residues. In germline, CDR1 is MGHDK, CDR2 SYGVNS. J lost 5 bases, V lost 10 bases, and 12 bases had no gene match. As DNA, the CDR3 is TGTGCCACCACTGGATCAGGGGGCTTTACCGGGGAGCTGTTTTTT. Protein: CATTGSGGFTGELFF.

CDR3: CASSHRTGGGHSPLHF. The CDR3, as DNA: TGTGCCAGCAGCCACAGGACAGGGGGCGGCCATTCACCCCTCCACTTT. V and J are TRBV3-1 and TRBJ1-6; 11 bases agree with TRBD1. This CDR3 has 16 amino acids. The germline CDR1 and CDR2 sequences are LGHDT and YNNKEL (reference sequence). Trimming cost V 3 bases and J 8 bases; bases outside gene matches: 6.

In this sample, this clonotype turned up a few times. The chain recombines TRBV28 with TRBJ2-7; the D gene is possibly TRBD2 (5 bases). Germline loops: CDR1 MDHEN, CDR2 SYDVKM. The V and J ends lost 1 base and 1 base respectively, with 14 bases between them. CDR3 length: 16 residues. CDR3 nucleotides: TGTGCCAGCAGTTTATCAGCGGCAGGCACGTCCTACGAGCAGTACTTC. Translating it yields CASSLSAAGTSYEQYF.

In its sample, this clonotype was seen a few times. The chain carries TRBV6-2 or TRBV6-3 and TRBJ2-3, with 7 bases matching TRBD1. From germline, CDR1 is MNHEY and CDR2 SVGEGT. This CDR3 is built from 13 residues. V trimming: 5 bases; J trimming: 8 bases; junction bases outside the gene matches: 7. The CDR3 DNA reads as TGTGCCAGCAGTCCGTCGACAGGGCTTACGCAGTATTTT. Translation: CASSPSTGLTQYF.

This rearrangement joins TRBV5-6 to TRBJ2-3; 7 bases are shared with TRBD2. In germline, CDR1 is SGHDT, CDR2 YYEEEE. The V gene end was trimmed by 4 bases and the J gene end by 8 bases; junction bases not matched to a gene: 7. The CDR3 consists of 13 residues. The CDR3 region is CASSLSGPGTQYF. CDR3 nucleotides: TGTGCCAGCAGCCTTAGCGGGCCTGGTACGCAGTATTTT.

This clonotype was recorded at least ten times. The chain links TRBV12-3 or TRBV12-4 to TRBJ1-5, with TRBD1 as a possible D gene (6 bases). This CDR3 region has 12 residues. The V end was cut by 6 bases, the J end by 6 bases, with 9 bases between. In DNA form, the CDR3 reads TGTGCCAGCAGACAGGGAGGTCAGCCCCAGCATTTT. This encodes CASRQGGQPQHF.

This clonotype has at least ten counts. The rearrangement joins TRBV11-2 to TRBJ1-2, with TRBD1 as a possible D gene (6 bases). CDR3 length: 12 residues. Between the trimmed V and J ends, which lost 3 bases and 8 bases, there was a span of 10 bases. Per germline, CDR1 SGHAT and CDR2 FQNNGV. The DNA for the CDR3 is TGTGCCAGCAGCTTCGGTGGGGGCGGCTACACCTTC. This gives the protein CASSFGGGGYTF. The entire variable domain, with the rest obtained from reference TRBV11-2 and TRBJ1-2, is as follows: EAGVAQSPRYKIIEKRQSVAFWCNPISGHATLYWYQQILGQGPKLLIQFQNNGVVDDSQLPKDRFSAERLKGVDSTLKIQPAKLEDSAVYLCASSFGGGGYTFGSGTRLTVV.

This chain joins TRBV7-2 and TRBJ2-7; D is ambiguous. The V and J ends lost 4 bases and 2 bases respectively, with 9 bases between them. Germline CDR1 SGHTA, CDR2 FQGNSA. The CDR3 length is 13 residues. CDR3 region: CASSSDPPYEQYF. In nucleotides, the CDR3 is TGTGCCAGCAGCTCCGATCCCCCCTACGAGCAGTACTTC.

This clonotype has more than one count but fewer than ten. The J gene is TRBJ2-3, the V gene TRBV6-2 or TRBV6-3, with D perhaps being TRBD1 or TRBD2 (5 bases each). CDR3 size: 14 residues. Trimming pared 5 bases from V and 5 bases from J, leaving 14 bases between. Germline CDR1 and CDR2: MNHEY and SVGEGT. The CDR3 nucleotides read TGTGCCAGCAGTACAGGAGGCGGAGTAGATACGCAGTATTTT. This sequence encodes CASSTGGGVDTQYF.

This clonotype was found a few times. This chain connects TRBV3-1 to TRBJ2-1; 7 nucleotides match TRBD2. The CDR3 is 14 residues long. The V segment lost 4 bases and the J segment 7 bases; nucleotides outside the gene matches: 7. Germline values: CDR1 LGHDT, CDR2 YNNKEL (reference sequence). This CDR3 is CASSPREEGNEQFF. In DNA form, the CDR3 reads TGTGCCAGCAGCCCCCGGGAGGAGGGGAATGAGCAGTTCTTC.

This clonotype has a count of ten or more. V usage is TRBV6-2 or TRBV6-3 and J usage is TRBJ2-1; possibly TRBD1 or TRBD2 for D (5 bases each). The V and J ends lost 7 bases and 8 bases respectively, with 21 bases between them. The germline V gene has CDR1 MNHEY and CDR2 SVGEGT. There are 15 residues in the CDR3. The CDR3, as DNA: TGTGCCAGCACAAACATAGAGCTCGGGACCCATGAGCAGTTCTTC. Translated: CASTNIELGTHEQFF.

This clonotype was detected only a few times. The chain has TRBV6-5 and TRBJ1-2; the D is unclear. Trimming removed 2 bases at V and 7 bases at J, with 17 bases between. In germline, CDR1 is MNHEY, CDR2 SVGAGI. The CDR3 has 15 residues. CDR3 in DNA: TGTGCCAGCAGTTACCCTAAACTGGGCGGAATTGGCTACACCTTC. It encodes CASSYPKLGGIGYTF.

In its sample, this clonotype was seen a few times. The chain couples TRBV15 to TRBJ1-3; no clear D. Trimming took off 1 base at V and 0 bases at J, with 7 bases between the two ends. Per the germline V gene, CDR1 is LNHNV and CDR2 is YYDKDF (reference sequence). The CDR3 is 15 residues long. The CDR3 nucleotides read TGTGCCACCAGCAGAGGGGCGGCCTCTGGAAACACCATATATTTT. It translates to CATSRGAASGNTIYF.

As DNA, the CDR3 is TGCAGTGCTAGCCCCCTGGCGGGAGTTTACAATGAGCAGTTCTTC. Residues: CSASPLAGVYNEQFF. This chain links TRBV20-1 with TRBJ2-1, with 7 positions matching TRBD2. V was pared by 3 bases and J by 4 bases, with 9 bases of the junction left unmatched. Germline V gene sequence: CDR1 DFQATT, CDR2 SNEGSKA (reference sequence). This CDR3 spans 15 amino acids.

The chain recombines TRBV19 with TRBJ2-2, with D perhaps matching TRBD1 (5 bases). Trimming stripped 3 bases from V and 4 bases from J, with 12 bases between. The CDR3 consists of 15 residues. Germline V gene data show CDR1 as LNHDA and CDR2 as SQIVND (reference sequence). The CDR3 region is CASSIPRVSTGELFF. The CDR3 DNA reads TGTGCCAGTAGTATCCCCAGGGTTTCCACCGGGGAGCTGTTTTTT.

The rearrangement uses TRBV3-1 and TRBJ1-3; D is uncertain. Trimming pared 4 bases from V and 1 base from J, leaving 14 bases between. The CDR3 has 16 residues. Germline V gives CDR1 LGHDT, CDR2 YNNKEL (reference sequence). CDR3 region: CASSPREAFSGNTIYF. CDR3 nucleotides: TGTGCCAGCAGCCCGAGGGAAGCTTTTTCTGGAAACACCATATATTTT.

The count of this clonotype is one. The CDR3 sequence is CASSVGLAGGNQETQYF. The CDR3 region has the DNA TGTGCCTCCAGCGTAGGACTAGCGGGAGGGAACCAAGAGACCCAGTACTTC. The rearrangement joins TRBV3-1 to TRBJ2-5, with 15 bases lining up with TRBD2. CDR3 length: 17 residues. The germline V gene has CDR1 LGHDT and CDR2 YNNKEL (reference sequence). J was trimmed by 0 bases and V by 11 bases; bases with no gene match: 10.

This chain's CDR3 is CASSPWTGGQETQYF. The CDR3 DNA reads as TGCGCCAGCAGCCCTTGGACAGGGGGCCAAGAGACCCAGTACTTC. J is TRBJ2-5 and V is TRBV5-1; 10 bases are a match to TRBD1. Germline trimming cut 4 bases from V and 1 base from J; bases unmatched to any gene: 4. The CDR3 sequence is 15 residues long. CDR1 is SGHRS and CDR2 is YFSETQ in the germline V gene.

The DNA of the CDR3 is TGTGCCAGCAGCTTGTCGACGAGGGGGTTTAATGAAAAACTGTTTTTT. It encodes CASSLSTRGFNEKLFF. The rearrangement links TRBV11-1 to TRBJ1-4; maybe TRBD1 (6 bases). Germline CDR1 SGHAT, CDR2 FQDESV (reference sequence). The CDR3 loop spans 16 amino acids. Trimming took off 3 bases at V and 4 bases at J, with 15 bases between the two ends.